A single sample is the source of the 7 T cell receptor beta chains below, sequenced in a study of blood T cell repertoires in COVID-19. Method: immunoSEQ multiplex PCR; TCRdb's copy keeps in-frame clones and lacks some. The sample records 120,000 to 150,000 clones, around four fifths being singletons. Material for sequencing was PBMCs or T cells enriched from blood (not recorded which). These receptor sequences come from a woman in her thirties or forties who had recovered from COVID-19.

The chain recombines TRBV19 with TRBJ2-7, with unresolved D. The CDR3 is made up of 15 amino acids. CDR1 is LNHDA, CDR2 SQIVND, per germline (reference sequence). V shed 6 bases and J shed 3 bases, with 18 bases lying between them. This chain's CDR3 is CASSSTGAPYYEQYF. In nucleotides, the CDR3 is TGTGCCAGTAGCTCAACGGGTGCCCCTTACTACGAGCAGTACTTC. Full variable domain (remainder filled in from reference TRBV19 and TRBJ2-7): DGGITQSPKYLFRKEGQNVTLSCEQNLNHDAMYWYRQDPGQGLRLIYYSQIVNDFQKGDIAEGYSVSREKKESFPLTVTSAQKNPTAFYLCASSSTGAPYYEQYFGPGTRLTVT.

The gene calls are TRBV10-3 and TRBJ2-1; 12 nucleotides align to TRBD2. This CDR3 is 16 amino acids long. CDR1 and CDR2 (germline): ENHRY, SYGVKD. The junction had 2 bases not matched to a gene; V was cut back by 5 bases and J by 0 bases. The CDR3 protein is CAISTLAGGSYNEQFF. In DNA form, the CDR3 reads TGTGCCATCAGTACACTAGCGGGGGGCTCCTACAATGAGCAGTTCTTC.

The chain uses TRBV27 and TRBJ2-3; 12 nucleotides match TRBD2. V gave up 6 bases and J gave up 6 bases; unmatched junction bases: 10. The CDR3 is made up of 16 amino acids. Germline V gives CDR1 MNHEY, CDR2 SMNVEV (reference sequence). DNA of the CDR3: TGTGCCAGCAGCTCCCCTCTAGCGGGGGGGCCGGATACGCAGTATTTT. This codes for CASSSPLAGGPDTQYF.

This chain joins TRBV5-6 and TRBJ1-4; D is possibly TRBD1 (5 bases). V was clipped by 7 bases and J by 0 bases, with 10 bases between them. This CDR3 contains 14 residues. Germline CDR1 and CDR2: SGHDT and YYEEEE. The CDR3 reads CASATDSTNEKLFF. The CDR3 DNA follows: TGTGCCAGCGCGACAGATTCAACTAATGAAAAACTGTTTTTT.

V usage is TRBV5-4 and J usage is TRBJ1-2; 9 nucleotides line up with TRBD1. The J segment lost 4 bases and the V segment lost 3 bases, leaving 10 bases of the junction unmatched. There are 16 residues in the CDR3. Germline CDR1 and CDR2: SGHNT and YYREEE (reference sequence). The CDR3 loop reads CASSSNRQGGTYGYTF. The CDR3 DNA follows: TGTGCCAGCAGCTCGAATCGACAGGGGGGGACCTATGGCTACACCTTC.

This chain links TRBV5-6 with TRBJ2-3; 14 nucleotides agree with TRBD2. Germline-derived CDR1 and CDR2 are SGHDT and YYEEEE. The V gene end was trimmed by 0 bases and the J gene end by 2 bases; junction bases not matched to a gene: 5. The CDR3 consists of 18 residues. The CDR3 DNA reads TGTGCCAGCAGCTTGGCGGGACTAGCGGGAGACGCCACAGATACGCAGTATTTT. Its translation is CASSLAGLAGDATDTQYF.

V usage is TRBV10-1 and J usage is TRBJ2-3, with TRBD1 matching over 9 bases. This CDR3 has 15 residues. The trim removed 10 bases at V and 1 base at J, leaving 9 bases unmatched. Germline CDR1 reads WNHNN; CDR2 reads SYGVQD (reference sequence). The CDR3 loop reads CAILAGDRGTDTQYF. DNA of the CDR3: TGCGCCATCCTAGCCGGGGACAGGGGCACAGATACGCAGTATTTT.